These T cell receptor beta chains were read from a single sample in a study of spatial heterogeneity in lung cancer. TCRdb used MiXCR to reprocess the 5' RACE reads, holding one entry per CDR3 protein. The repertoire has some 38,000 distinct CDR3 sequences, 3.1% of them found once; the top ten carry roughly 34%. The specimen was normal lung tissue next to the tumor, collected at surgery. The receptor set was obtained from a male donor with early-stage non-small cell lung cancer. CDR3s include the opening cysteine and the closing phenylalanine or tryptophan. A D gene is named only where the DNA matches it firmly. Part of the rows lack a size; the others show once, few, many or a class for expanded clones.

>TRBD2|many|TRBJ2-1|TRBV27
CASSPRLSSGFSYNEQFF
TGTGCCAGCAGTCCGCGACTGTCTAGCGGGTTCTCCTACAATGAGCAGTTCTTC
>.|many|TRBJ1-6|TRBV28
CASSLLGLNNSPLHF
TGTGCCAGCAGTTTACTTGGGCTGAATAATTCACCCCTCCACTTT
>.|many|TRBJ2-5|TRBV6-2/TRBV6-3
CASSYLSKTQYF
TGTGCCAGCAGTTACCTGAGCAAGACCCAGTACTTC
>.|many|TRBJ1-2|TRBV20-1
CSARWKITDYGYTF
TGCAGTGCTAGGTGGAAGATTACCGACTATGGCTACACCTTC
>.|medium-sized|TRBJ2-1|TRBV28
CASSFESYNEQFF
TGTGCCAGCAGTTTCGAATCCTACAATGAGCAGTTCTTC
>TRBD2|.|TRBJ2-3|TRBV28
CASSLRGVGADTQYF
TGTGCCAGCAGTCTTCGGGGGGTTGGGGCAGATACGCAGTATTTT
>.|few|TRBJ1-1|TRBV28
CASRQAIEAFF
TGTGCCAGCAGGCAGGCCATTGAAGCTTTCTTT
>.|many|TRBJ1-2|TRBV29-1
CSVFEGFLANYGYTF
TGCAGCGTTTTTGAGGGCTTCCTAGCTAACTATGGCTACACCTTC
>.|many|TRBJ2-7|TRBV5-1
CASSSGQVGSYEQYF
TGCGCCAGCAGCTCGGGACAAGTGGGATCCTACGAGCAGTACTTC
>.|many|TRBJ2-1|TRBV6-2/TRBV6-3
CASSFQDNEQFF
TGTGCCAGCAGTTTCCAAGACAATGAGCAGTTCTTC
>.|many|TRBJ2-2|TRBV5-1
CASSLVLVRSGGELFF
TGCGCCAGCAGCTTGGTTCTAGTCCGGTCCGGCGGGGAGCTGTTTTTT
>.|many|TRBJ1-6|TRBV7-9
CASSLEGVGDSPLHF
TGTGCCAGCAGCTTAGAGGGGGTGGGTGATTCACCCCTCCACTTT
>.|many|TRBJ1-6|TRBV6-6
CASSYEAGYNSPLHF
TGTGCCAGCAGTTACGAGGCCGGATATAATTCACCCCTCCACTTT
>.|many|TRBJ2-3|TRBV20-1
CSAIAPPGTDTQYF
TGCAGTGCTATAGCGCCTCCGGGCACAGATACGCAGTATTTT
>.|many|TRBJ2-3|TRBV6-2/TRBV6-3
CASTRDDTDTQYF
TGTGCCAGCACCCGGGACGACACAGATACGCAGTATTTT
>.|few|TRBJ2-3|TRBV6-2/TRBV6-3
CASSPGTLGRTDTQYF
TGTGCCAGCAGCCCTGGGACTCTAGGACGCACAGATACGCAGTATTTT
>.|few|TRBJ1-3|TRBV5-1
CASSLRSPGRVSGNTIYF
TGCGCCAGCAGCTTGCGGTCCCCGGGGAGGGTCTCTGGAAACACCATATATTTT
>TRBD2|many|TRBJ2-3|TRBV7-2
CASSLGSSGGVSTDTQYF
TGTGCCAGCAGCTTAGGGAGTAGCGGGGGGGTTAGCACAGATACGCAGTATTTT
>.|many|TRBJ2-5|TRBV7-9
CASSLDSIGAQYF
TGTGCCAGCAGCTTAGATAGCATAGGAGCCCAGTACTTC
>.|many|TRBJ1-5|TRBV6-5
CASSLDRSNQPQHF
TGTGCCAGCAGTTTGGACCGCAGCAATCAGCCCCAGCATTTT
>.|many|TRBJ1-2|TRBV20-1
CSASDGGSHGYTF
TGCAGTGCTAGCGATGGGGGATCCCATGGCTACACCTTC
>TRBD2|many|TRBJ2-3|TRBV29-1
CSVLGLAGPSTDTQYF
TGCAGCGTTTTGGGACTAGCGGGGCCTAGCACAGATACGCAGTATTTT